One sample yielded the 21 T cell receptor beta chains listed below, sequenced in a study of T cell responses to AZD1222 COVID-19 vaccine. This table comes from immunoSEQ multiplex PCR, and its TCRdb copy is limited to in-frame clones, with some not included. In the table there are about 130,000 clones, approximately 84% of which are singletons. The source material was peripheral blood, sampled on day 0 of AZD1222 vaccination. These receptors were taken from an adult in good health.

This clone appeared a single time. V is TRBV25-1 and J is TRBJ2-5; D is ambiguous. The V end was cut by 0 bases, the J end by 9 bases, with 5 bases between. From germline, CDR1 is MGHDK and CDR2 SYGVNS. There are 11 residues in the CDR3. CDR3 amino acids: CASSEYEAQYF. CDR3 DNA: TGTGCCAGCAGTGAATATGAGGCCCAGTACTTC.

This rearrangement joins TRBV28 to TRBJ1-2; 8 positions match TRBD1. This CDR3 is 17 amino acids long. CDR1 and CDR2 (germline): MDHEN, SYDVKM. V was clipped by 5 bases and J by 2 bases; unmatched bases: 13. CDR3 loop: CASSTPTKTGVNYGYTF. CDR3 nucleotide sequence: TGTGCCAGCAGTACCCCGACCAAGACAGGGGTGAACTATGGCTACACCTTC.

The CDR3 is CASSVGWSGNEKLFF. For the CDR3, the DNA is TGTGCCAGCAGCGTCGGGTGGAGCGGTAATGAAAAACTGTTTTTT. V usage is TRBV9 and J usage is TRBJ1-4; D call uncertain. The germline CDR1 and CDR2 sequences are SGDLS and YYNGEE. The CDR3 runs 15 residues. The germline V and J ends were trimmed by 2 bases and 4 bases, with 12 bases remaining between them.

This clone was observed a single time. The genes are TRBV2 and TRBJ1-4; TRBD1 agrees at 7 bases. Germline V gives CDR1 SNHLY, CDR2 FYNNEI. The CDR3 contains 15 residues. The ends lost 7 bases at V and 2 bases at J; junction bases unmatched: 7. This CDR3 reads CASISQGQTNEKLFF. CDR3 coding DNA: TGTGCCAGCATCAGTCAGGGACAGACTAATGAAAAACTGTTTTTT.

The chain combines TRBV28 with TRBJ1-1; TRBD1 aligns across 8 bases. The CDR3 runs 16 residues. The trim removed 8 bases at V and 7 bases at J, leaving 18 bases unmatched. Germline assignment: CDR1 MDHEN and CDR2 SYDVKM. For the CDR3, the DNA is TGTGCCAGCGGACTTCCGGGACAGGTGATCGAGGGTGAAGCTTTCTTT. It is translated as CASGLPGQVIEGEAFF.

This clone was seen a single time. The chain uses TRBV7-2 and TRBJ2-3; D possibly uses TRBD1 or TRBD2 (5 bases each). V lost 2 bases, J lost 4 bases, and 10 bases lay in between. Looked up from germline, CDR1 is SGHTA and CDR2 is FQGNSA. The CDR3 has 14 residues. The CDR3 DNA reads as TGTGCCAGCAGCTTATTGGGACCCTCAGATACGCAGTATTTT. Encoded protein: CASSLLGPSDTQYF. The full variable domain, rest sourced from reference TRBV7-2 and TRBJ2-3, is GAGVSQSPSNKVTEKGKDVELRCDPISGHTALYWYRQSLGQGLEFLIYFQGNSAPDKSGLPSDRFSAERTGGSVSTLTIQRTQQEDSAVYLCASSLLGPSDTQYFGPGTRLTVL.

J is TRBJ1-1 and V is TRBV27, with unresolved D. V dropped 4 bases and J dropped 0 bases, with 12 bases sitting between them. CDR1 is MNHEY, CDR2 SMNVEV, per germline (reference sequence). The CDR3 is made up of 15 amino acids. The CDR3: CASSSDGAMNTEAFF. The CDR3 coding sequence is TGTGCCAGCAGTTCGGACGGAGCCATGAACACTGAAGCTTTCTTT.

The CDR3, as DNA: TGCGCCAGCAGCGTTACCGGGACAAAGAACACCGGGGAGCTGTTTTTT. This translates into CASSVTGTKNTGELFF. This chain uses TRBV5-1 with TRBJ2-2; perhaps TRBD1 as D (6 bases). CDR1 and CDR2 (germline): SGHRS, YFSETQ. The CDR3 loop spans 16 amino acids. Trimming took off 4 bases at V and 1 base at J, with 14 bases between the two ends.

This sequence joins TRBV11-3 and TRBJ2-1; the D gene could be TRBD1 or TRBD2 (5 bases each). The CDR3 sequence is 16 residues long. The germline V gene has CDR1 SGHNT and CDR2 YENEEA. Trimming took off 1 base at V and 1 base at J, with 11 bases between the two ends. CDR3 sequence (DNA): TGTGCCAGCAGCTTAGGTGAGGGGTGGTCCTACAATGAGCAGTTCTTC. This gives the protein CASSLGEGWSYNEQFF. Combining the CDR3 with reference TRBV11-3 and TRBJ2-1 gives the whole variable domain EAGVVQSPRYKIIEKKQPVAFWCNPISGHNTLYWYLQNLGQGPELLIRYENEEAVDDSQLPKDRFSAERLKGVDSTLKIQPAELGDSAVYLCASSLGEGWSYNEQFFGPGTRLTVL.

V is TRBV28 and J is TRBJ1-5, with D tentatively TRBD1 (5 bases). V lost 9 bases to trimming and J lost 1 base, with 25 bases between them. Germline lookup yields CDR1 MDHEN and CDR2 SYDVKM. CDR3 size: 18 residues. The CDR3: CASGRGQEGRRSNQPQHF. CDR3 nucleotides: TGTGCCAGTGGAAGGGGCCAAGAGGGCCGCAGGAGCAATCAGCCCCAGCATTTT.

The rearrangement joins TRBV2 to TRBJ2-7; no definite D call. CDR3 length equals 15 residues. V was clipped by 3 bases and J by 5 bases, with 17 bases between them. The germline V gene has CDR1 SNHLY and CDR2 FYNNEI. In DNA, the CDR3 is TGTGCCAGCAGTGACAGGAACGCTCGGGCCAACGAGCAGTACTTC. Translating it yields CASSDRNARANEQYF.

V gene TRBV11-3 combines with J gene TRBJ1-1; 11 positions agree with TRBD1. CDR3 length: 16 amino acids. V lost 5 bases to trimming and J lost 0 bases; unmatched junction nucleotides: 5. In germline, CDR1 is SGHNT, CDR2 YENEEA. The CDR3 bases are TGTGCCAGCAGCACCGGGACAGGGGGAATGAACACTGAAGCTTTCTTT. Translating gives CASSTGTGGMNTEAFF.

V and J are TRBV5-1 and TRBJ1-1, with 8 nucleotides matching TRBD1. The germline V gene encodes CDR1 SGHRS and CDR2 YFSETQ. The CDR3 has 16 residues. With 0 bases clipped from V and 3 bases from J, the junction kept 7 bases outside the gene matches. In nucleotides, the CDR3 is TGCGCCAGCAGCTTGGGGTCGGGACAGGACTACACTGAAGCTTTCTTT. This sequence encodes CASSLGSGQDYTEAFF.

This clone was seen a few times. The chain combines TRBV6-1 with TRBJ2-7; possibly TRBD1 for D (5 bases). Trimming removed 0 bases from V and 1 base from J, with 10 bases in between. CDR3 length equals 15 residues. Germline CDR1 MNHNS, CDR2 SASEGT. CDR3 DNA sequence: TGTGCCAGCAGTGAAGCTGCAGGGCCGTCCTACGAGCAGTACTTC. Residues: CASSEAAGPSYEQYF.

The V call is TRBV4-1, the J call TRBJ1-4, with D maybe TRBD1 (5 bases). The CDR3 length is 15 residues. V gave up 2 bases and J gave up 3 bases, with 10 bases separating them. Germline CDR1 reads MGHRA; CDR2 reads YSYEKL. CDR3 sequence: CASSQQGAANEKLFF. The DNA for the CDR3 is TGCGCCAGCAGCCAACAGGGTGCGGCTAATGAAAAACTGTTTTTT.

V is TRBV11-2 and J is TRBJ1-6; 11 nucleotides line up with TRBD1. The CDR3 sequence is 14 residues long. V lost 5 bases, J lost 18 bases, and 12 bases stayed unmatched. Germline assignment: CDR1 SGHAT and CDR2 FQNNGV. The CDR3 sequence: CASSQDRGQGSRHF. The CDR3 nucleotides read TGTGCCAGCAGCCAGGACAGGGGGCAGGGCAGTCGCCACTTT. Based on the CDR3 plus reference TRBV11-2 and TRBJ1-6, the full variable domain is EAGVAQSPRYKIIEKRQSVAFWCNPISGHATLYWYQQILGQGPKLLIQFQNNGVVDDSQLPKDRFSAERLKGVDSTLKIQPAKLEDSAVYLCASSQDRGQGSRHFGNGTRLTVT.

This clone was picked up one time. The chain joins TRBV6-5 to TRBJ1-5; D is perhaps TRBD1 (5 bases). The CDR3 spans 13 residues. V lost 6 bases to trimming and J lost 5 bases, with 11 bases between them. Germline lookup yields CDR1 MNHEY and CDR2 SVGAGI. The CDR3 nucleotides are TGTGCCAGCAGAGACAGTCCAGATCAGCCCCAGCATTTT. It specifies CASRDSPDQPQHF.

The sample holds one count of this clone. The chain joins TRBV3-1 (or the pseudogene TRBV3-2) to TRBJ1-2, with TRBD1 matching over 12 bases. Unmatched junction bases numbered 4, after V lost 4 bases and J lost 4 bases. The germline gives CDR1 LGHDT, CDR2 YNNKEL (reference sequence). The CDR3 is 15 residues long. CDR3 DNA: TGTGCCAGCAGCCCAGGGACAGGGGGCTCCTATGGCTACACCTTC. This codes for CASSPGTGGSYGYTF.

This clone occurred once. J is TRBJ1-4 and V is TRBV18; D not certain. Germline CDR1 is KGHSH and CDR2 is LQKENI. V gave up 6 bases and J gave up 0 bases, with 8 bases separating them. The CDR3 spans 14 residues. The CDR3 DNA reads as TGTGCCAGCTCCCCCCTTGCAACTAATGAAAAACTGTTTTTT. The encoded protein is CASSPLATNEKLFF.

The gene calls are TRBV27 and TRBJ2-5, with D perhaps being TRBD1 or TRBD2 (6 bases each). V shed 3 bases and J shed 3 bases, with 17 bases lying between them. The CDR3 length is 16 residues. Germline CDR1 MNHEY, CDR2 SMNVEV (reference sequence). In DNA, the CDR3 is TGTGCCAGCAGTTTGAGCGCGGGACATAGAGAAGAGACCCAGTACTTC. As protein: CASSLSAGHREETQYF.

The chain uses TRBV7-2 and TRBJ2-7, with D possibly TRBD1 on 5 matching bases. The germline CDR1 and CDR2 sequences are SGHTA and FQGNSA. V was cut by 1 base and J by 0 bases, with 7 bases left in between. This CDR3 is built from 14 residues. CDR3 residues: CASSLGQHSYEQYF. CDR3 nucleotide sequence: TGTGCCAGCAGCTTAGGACAGCACTCCTACGAGCAGTACTTC.